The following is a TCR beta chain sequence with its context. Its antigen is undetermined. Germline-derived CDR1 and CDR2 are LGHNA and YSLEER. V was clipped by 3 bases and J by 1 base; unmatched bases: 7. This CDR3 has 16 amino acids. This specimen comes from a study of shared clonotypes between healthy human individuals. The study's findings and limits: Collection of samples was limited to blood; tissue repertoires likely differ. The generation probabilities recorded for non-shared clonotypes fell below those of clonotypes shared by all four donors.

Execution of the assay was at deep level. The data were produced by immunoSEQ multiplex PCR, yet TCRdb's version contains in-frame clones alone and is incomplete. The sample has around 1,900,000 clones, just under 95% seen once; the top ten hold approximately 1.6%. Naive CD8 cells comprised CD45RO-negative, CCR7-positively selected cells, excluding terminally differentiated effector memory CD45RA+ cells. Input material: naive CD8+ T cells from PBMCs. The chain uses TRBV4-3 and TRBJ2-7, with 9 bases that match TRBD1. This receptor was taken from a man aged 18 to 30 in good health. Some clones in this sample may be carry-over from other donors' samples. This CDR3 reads CASSQGTGLTSYEQYF. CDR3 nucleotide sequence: TGCGCCAGCAGCCAGGGGACAGGGTTAACATCCTACGAGCAGTACTTC.